The next 13 T cell receptor beta chains were all read from a single sample in a study of T cell responses to AZD1222 COVID-19 vaccine. Sequencing used immunoSEQ multiplex PCR; TCRdb keeps in-frame clones, though not all of them. Here the sample spans 65,000 to 85,000 clones, roughly 84% being singletons. Material: peripheral blood, obtained on day 0 of AZD1222 vaccination. All receptors derive from an adult in good health.

V gene TRBV2 combines with J gene TRBJ1-2; a possible D gene is TRBD1 (5 bases). V lost 4 bases and J lost 8, with 17 bases in between. Germline V gene lookup returns CDR1 SNHLY and CDR2 FYNNEI. There are 14 residues in the CDR3. CDR3 nucleotide sequence: TGTGCCAGCAGTGTCCTTGAGGGGCCTCGGGGCTACACCTTC. It yields the protein CASSVLEGPRGYTF.

This clone turned up a few times. The V call is TRBV4-3, the J call TRBJ1-2; unclear D gene. The CDR3 consists of 15 residues. The V gene's germline CDR1 is LGHNA and CDR2 YSLEER. Trimming left V 0 bases short and J 4 bases short, with 12 bases between. CDR3 DNA sequence: TGCGCCAGCAGCCAAGATCGGGTAGGCTCCTATGGCTACACCTTC. Translating gives CASSQDRVGSYGYTF.

The chain carries TRBV3-1 (or the pseudogene TRBV3-2) and TRBJ1-2; TRBD1 matches at 8 bases. Unmatched junction bases numbered 9, after V lost 2 bases and J lost 7 bases. The CDR3 is 15 residues long. Germline values: CDR1 LGHDT, CDR2 YNNKEL (reference sequence). The CDR3 sequence is CASSQSGGREGGYTF. The DNA of the CDR3 is TGTGCCAGCAGCCAATCAGGGGGCCGGGAAGGTGGCTACACCTTC.

The V gene is TRBV10-3, the J gene TRBJ2-6; no clear D. CDR1 and CDR2 (germline): ENHRY, SYGVKD. The CDR3 sequence is 13 residues long. V was shortened by 5 bases and J by 0 bases, with 2 bases between the two germline ends. The CDR3 spells CAISSSGANVLTF. DNA for the CDR3: TGTGCCATCAGTAGCTCTGGGGCCAACGTCCTGACTTTC.

The genes are TRBV9 and TRBJ2-3; the match to TRBD2 covers 7 bases. Germline V CDR1 and CDR2: SGDLS, YYNGEE. Trimming took 4 bases from V and 0 from J; bases not matched to a gene: 2. This CDR3 contains 14 residues. CDR3 in DNA: TGTGCCAGCAGCCTCGGGGGGAGCACAGATACGCAGTATTTT. This gives the protein CASSLGGSTDTQYF.

The V call is TRBV9, the J call TRBJ2-2, with a possible D match to TRBD2 (5 bases). In germline, CDR1 is SGDLS, CDR2 YYNGEE. Trimming cost V 5 bases and J 7 bases, with 9 bases left between them. This CDR3 contains 12 residues. The CDR3 is CASRAGGGELFF. For the CDR3, the DNA is TGTGCCAGCAGGGCCGGAGGCGGGGAGCTGTTTTTT.

This chain uses TRBV5-1 with TRBJ1-4; 9 bases agree with TRBD1. Germline loops: CDR1 SGHRS, CDR2 YFSETQ. V lost 4 bases and J lost 8; bases outside the gene matches: 12. The CDR3 is 16 amino acids. CDR3 in amino acids: CASSIGQGTHGEKLFF. In DNA form, the CDR3 reads TGCGCCAGCAGCATTGGACAGGGGACGCATGGGGAAAAACTGTTTTTT.

The genes are TRBV7-8 and TRBJ1-2, with D uncertain. V lost 0 bases, J lost 8 bases, and 25 bases lay in between. Germline V gene sequence: CDR1 SGHVS, CDR2 FQNEAQ. CDR3 length: 18 amino acids. This CDR3 is CASSLAAVLRVGSQGYTF. For the CDR3, the DNA is TGTGCCAGCAGCTTAGCCGCCGTTTTGAGGGTCGGTTCTCAGGGCTACACCTTC.

This rearrangement joins TRBV6-4 to TRBJ1-1; the match to TRBD1 covers 11 bases. CDR1 is MRHNA and CDR2 is SNTAGT in the germline V gene. This CDR3 spans 17 amino acids. With V trimmed by 6 bases and J by 1 base, 10 bases remained unmatched. The CDR3 DNA sequence: TGTGCCAGCAGCGCAGGGGACAGGGGGATTGGGAACACTGAAGCTTTCTTT. Its protein is CASSAGDRGIGNTEAFF.

V gene TRBV19 combines with J gene TRBJ2-7, with TRBD1 identical over 7 bases. The CDR3 covers 13 residues. The germline gives CDR1 LNHDA, CDR2 SQIVND (reference sequence). J was trimmed by 7 bases and V by 1 base; bases with no gene match: 4. For the CDR3, the DNA is TGTGCCAGTAGTATAGTTACAGGGGTTGAGCAGTACTTC. It specifies CASSIVTGVEQYF. Looking up the rest from reference TRBV19 and TRBJ2-7 gives the full variable domain: DGGITQSPKYLFRKEGQNVTLSCEQNLNHDAMYWYRQDPGQGLRLIYYSQIVNDFQKGDIAEGYSVSREKKESFPLTVTSAQKNPTAFYLCASSIVTGVEQYFGPGTRLTVT.

The chain employs TRBV5-1 and TRBJ2-3; 10 positions match TRBD1. CDR1 and CDR2 from the germline V gene are SGHRS and YFSETQ. The CDR3 length is 14 residues. V shed 6 bases and J 3 bases; nucleotides not matched to a gene: 4. The CDR3 DNA reads as TGCGCCAGCACCGGACAGGGGGGGACAGATACGCAGTATTTT. Amino acid sequence: CASTGQGGTDTQYF.

CDR3 nucleotide sequence: TGTGCCAGCAGCCGCGGACAGTCCTACGAGCAGTACTTC. Amino acids: CASSRGQSYEQYF. The V call is TRBV6-5, the J call TRBJ2-7, with a weak D call TRBD1 (6 bases). The V and J ends lost 6 bases and 1 base respectively, with 10 bases between them. Germline loops: CDR1 MNHEY, CDR2 SVGAGI. The CDR3 extends over 13 amino acids.

The V and J genes are TRBV3-1 (or the pseudogene TRBV3-2) and TRBJ2-3; perhaps TRBD2 as D (5 bases). Germline loops: CDR1 LGHDT, CDR2 YNNKEL (reference sequence). Trimming removed 5 bases at V and 0 bases at J, with 21 bases between. CDR3 length: 18 amino acids. The CDR3 bases are TGTGCCAGCAGCTCCCCCTCTGGTAGCGCCGCCAGCACAGATACGCAGTATTTT. This gives the protein CASSSPSGSAASTDTQYF.